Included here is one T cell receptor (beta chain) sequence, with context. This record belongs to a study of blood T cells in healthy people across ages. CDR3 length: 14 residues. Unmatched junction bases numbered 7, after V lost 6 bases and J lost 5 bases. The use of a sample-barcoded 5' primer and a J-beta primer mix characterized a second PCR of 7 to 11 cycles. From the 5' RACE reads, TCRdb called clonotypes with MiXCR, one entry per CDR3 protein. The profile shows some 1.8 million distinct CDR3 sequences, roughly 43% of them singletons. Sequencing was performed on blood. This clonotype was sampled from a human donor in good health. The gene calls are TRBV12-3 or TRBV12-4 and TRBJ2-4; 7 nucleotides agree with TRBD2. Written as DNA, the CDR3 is TGTGCCAGCAGCTTGGGGGGGATTCAAAACATTCAGTACTTC. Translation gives CASSLGGIQNIQYF.